This record looks at one T cell receptor (beta chain) sequence and its context. These data belong to a study of T cells in Graves' hyperthyroidism and ophthalmopathy. RNA transcripts gave rise to amplified TCR beta CDR3 regions. A first-round RT-PCR of the TCR CDR3 used the HTBI primer set. One entry per CDR3 protein, called by TCRdb with MiXCR from the multiplex PCR reads. In the table there are 700,000 to 950,000 distinct CDR3 sequences, just over 35% of which are singletons. CDR1 and CDR2 from the germline V gene are SGHVS and FQNEAQ. This CDR3 is built from 12 residues. The authors deemed Graves' hyperthyroidism stable absent ophthalmopathy progression within 18 months. Hyperthyroidism was newly diagnosed in patients aged 18 to 65 (duration under 2 months). Those patients with uncontrolled infection, other autoimmune disease, pregnancy or lactation were excluded.

The gene calls are TRBV7-8 and TRBJ2-7, with D possibly matching TRBD2 (5 bases). The J call is doubtful: the DNA matches TRBJ2-1 better. This TCR was recovered from a woman in her thirties or forties with Graves' hyperthyroidism. Sequenced material: blood. The CDR3 DNA reads TGTGCCAGCGGAGAGGGCCGGAATGAGCAGTTCTTC. Encoded protein: CASGEGRNEQFF.